This T cell receptor beta chain was captured in a study of blood T cell repertoires in COVID-19. Study context: Whether acute or convalescent, the COVID-19 samples came from the United States, Italy and Spain. PBMCs, B-cell-depleted T cells, or T cells were the source of the cDNA or gDNA that made up the material.

The authors' processing: Reference gene primer amplification in the assay estimated nucleated cell counts. Generated by immunoSEQ multiplex PCR, the TCRdb table keeps only in-frame clones and is missing some. That table gives V, J and clone size, and the DNA gave D and trimming. The repertoire holds roughly 100,000 clones, with more than 85% as singletons. The CDR3 spans 16 residues. Germline V gene data show CDR1 as LNHNV and CDR2 as YYDKDF (reference sequence). The trim removed 0 bases at V and 4 bases at J, leaving 4 bases unmatched. This clone occurred a few times. The receptor comes from a man between 50 and 59 years old with active or convalescent COVID-19. The chain employs TRBV15 and TRBJ1-5; TRBD1 agrees at 9 bases. Material: peripheral blood. In nucleotides, the CDR3 is TGTGCCACCAGCAGAGATATGGGACAGGGTAATCAGCCCCAGCATTTT. Protein sequence: CATSRDMGQGNQPQHF.